The present T cell receptor beta chain was sequenced within a study of blood T cells in healthy people across ages. Whole-study results and caveats: The unknown donor CMV status may have confounded expanded clonotype changes.

Sample-barcoded 5' priming and a J-beta primer mix drove a second PCR of 7 to 11 cycles. TCRdb reprocessed the 5' RACE reads with MiXCR, giving one entry per CDR3 protein. Here the sample spans fewer than 950,000 distinct CDR3 sequences, around 34% being singletons. Comment on this clonotype: The antigen remains unidentified.

This TCR came from a young man in good health. Material: blood.

CDR3 sequence: CASSPREGGPQPQHF. The CDR3 DNA sequence: TGTGCCAGCAGCCCTAGGGAAGGGGGCCCTCAGCCCCAGCATTTT. The V gene is TRBV7-6, the J gene TRBJ1-5; 7 bases fit TRBD1. CDR3 length equals 15 residues. Germline CDR1 SGHVS, CDR2 FNYEAQ. The ends lost 5 bases at V and 6 bases at J; junction bases unmatched: 10.